The source of this T cell receptor beta chain is a study of blood T cell repertoires in COVID-19 (dated by TCRdb to 2018 to 2020). For the wider study: The collaborator samples originated in the United States, Italy and Spain and spanned the acute and convalescent phases of COVID-19. Subjects who had been exposed to COVID-19, were actively infected with it, or had recovered from it provided the deeply sampled blood TCRbeta repertoires that made up the dataset. Sample metadata almost always included a de-identified subject ID, COVID-19 status, age in years and sex. Where available, HLA class I and class II types were taken from metadata supplied by the sample provider and were not determined by assay-based typing. The repertoires were released in a freely available public database intended as a resource for research on the immune response to SARS-CoV-2. The material from the prospective study consisted of cDNA or gDNA derived from T cells, B-cell-depleted T cells, or PBMCs. Samples came from the ongoing ImmuneRACE study (first 160 participants) plus 1,254 subjects from 6 global collaborators. Results and caveats for the whole study, not just this receptor: Clinical and demographic metadata were provided uncurated, with the amount varying by source and participant.

From cysteine to phenylalanine, the CDR3 is 19 amino acids long. The only DNA kept is the CDR3, 57 bases in frame from the first base. CDR1 SGHRS and CDR2 YFSETQ were looked up in the germline V gene. The germline V and J ends show losses of 1 base and 1 base respectively, and no gene match explains 7 bases of the junction. TCRbeta CDR3 regions were amplified from genomic DNA using the immunoSEQ Assay, a bias-controlled multiplex PCR. Regarding the original processing steps: Nucleated cell counts per sample were estimated from amplification of reference gene primers within the assay. To quantify the absolute abundance of each unique TCRbeta CDR3 rearrangement, sequence reads were collapsed and filtered. For each sample, productive Simpson clonality was calculated as the square root of Simpson's diversity index across productive rearrangements. Imported from immuneACCESS, the table was reduced by TCRdb to in-frame sequences with V and J called. These copies leave out some clones; in studies compared against another copy, an unresolved V gene accounts for under half, and the cause of the remainder is not known. That table supplies the V and J calls and clone size; D and trimming were determined from the DNA. This sample is represented by 200,000 to 250,000 clones; approximately 84% of them were singletons. The ten largest clonotypes hold about 2.4% of the sample.

Notes on this clone: There is no known antigen for this receptor. Base-call qualities are not available, and no considerably larger clone is one nucleotide away.

Each collaborating institution followed its own protocols to collect whole blood in K2EDTA tubes. For TCRbeta analysis, collaborators shipped samples in one of three forms: frozen whole blood, isolated PBMCs, or DNA extracted from either of those sample types. Recombination joined TRBV5-1 with TRBJ2-6; 11 bases in the middle match TRBD2. The sample was peripheral blood. The clonotype originates from a woman between 55 and 75 years old with acute or convalescent COVID-19. The DNA is TGCGCCAGCAGCTTGTCCCTAGCGGGGGGTTTATCTGGGGCCAACGTCCTGACTTTC. Its amino acids are CASSLSLAGGLSGANVLTF.